Presented here are 18 T cell receptor beta chains from one specimen sequenced in a study of T cell responses to AZD1222 COVID-19 vaccine. Clones were read by immunoSEQ multiplex PCR, and TCRdb kept only the in-frame ones, dropping some. The profile shows around 150,000 clones, about nine tenths of them singletons. Here the sequenced sample was peripheral blood, taken on day 0 of AZD1222 vaccination. These receptors originate from an adult in good health.

The chain couples TRBV2 to TRBJ2-5; no clear D gene. Trimming took 8 bases from V and 0 from J, leaving 7 bases between them. The CDR3 runs 12 residues. In germline, CDR1 is SNHLY, CDR2 FYNNEI. The CDR3 sequence is CASSADQETQYF. The DNA for the CDR3 is TGTGCCAGCTCGGCAGACCAAGAGACCCAGTACTTC. The full variable domain, in which reference TRBV2 and TRBJ2-5 provide the parts outside the CDR3, is EPEVTQTPSHQVTQMGQEVILRCVPISNHLYFYWYRQILGQKVEFLVSFYNNEISEKSEIFDDQFSVERPDGSNFTLKIRSTKLEDSAMYFCASSADQETQYFGPGTRLLVL.

The V and J genes are TRBV2 and TRBJ1-5; D is possibly TRBD1 (5 bases). The ends were cut back, 6 bases at V and 3 bases at J, with 15 bases in the middle. This CDR3 comprises 15 residues. The V gene's germline CDR1 is SNHLY and CDR2 FYNNEI. The CDR3 DNA is TGTGCCAGCAGGGACCTTGACAGAATCAATCAGCCCCAGCATTTT. Encoded protein: CASRDLDRINQPQHF.

The J gene is TRBJ1-3, the V gene TRBV11-2, with D possibly TRBD1 on 6 matching bases. CDR3 length: 14 residues. Germline CDR1 is SGHAT and CDR2 is FQNNGV. The germline V and J ends were trimmed by 5 bases and 4 bases, with 12 bases remaining between them. The CDR3 region is CASSPVTGGNTIYF. In DNA form, the CDR3 reads TGTGCCAGCAGCCCTGTTACAGGGGGAAACACCATATATTTT.

This clone was recorded a few times. The rearrangement links TRBV30 to TRBJ1-5; 10 bases are shared with TRBD1. The CDR3 length is 14 residues. Germline CDR1 GTSNPN, CDR2 SVGIG (reference sequence). After removal of 0 bases from V and 7 bases from J, the junction contained 3 bases not matched to a gene. The CDR3 region is CAWSVGTGEQPQHF. The CDR3 DNA reads TGTGCCTGGAGTGTCGGGACAGGGGAACAGCCCCAGCATTTT. Supplemented by reference TRBV30 and TRBJ1-5, the full variable domain reads SQTIHQWPATLVQPVGSPLSLECTVEGTSNPNLYWYRQAAGRGLQLLFYSVGIGQISSEVPQNLSASRPQDRQFILSSKKLLLSDSGFYLCAWSVGTGEQPQHFGDGTRLSIL.

The chain uses TRBV28 and TRBJ1-6; D ambiguous. This CDR3 has 14 amino acids. CDR1 is MDHEN, CDR2 SYDVKM, per germline. The germline V and J ends were trimmed by 7 bases and 3 bases, with 10 bases remaining between them. In nucleotides, the CDR3 is TGTGCCAGCAAAAGTAACCTCTATAATTCACCCCTCCACTTT. It is translated as CASKSNLYNSPLHF.

The V call is TRBV6-6, the J call TRBJ1-5, with D possibly matching TRBD1 (5 bases). The germline CDR1 and CDR2 sequences are MNHNY and SVGAGI (reference sequence). The CDR3 length is 13 residues. Trimming took 6 bases from V and 7 from J, leaving 13 bases between them. CDR3 residues: CASRERWGQPQHF. CDR3 sequence (DNA): TGTGCCAGCAGAGAAAGATGGGGGCAGCCCCAGCATTTT.

CDR3 coding DNA: TGTGCCAGCAGCTTTCAGGAAATCAATGAGCAGTTCTTC. Translation gives CASSFQEINEQFF. This rearrangement joins TRBV5-5 to TRBJ2-1; D unclear. The CDR3 has 13 residues. V was shortened by 2 bases and J by 6 bases, with 9 bases between the two germline ends. CDR1 and CDR2 (germline): SGHKS, YYEKEE (reference sequence).

The chain combines TRBV12-3 or TRBV12-4 with TRBJ1-1, with D tentatively TRBD1 (5 bases). CDR3 length equals 12 residues. V was cut by 5 bases and J by 6 bases, with 10 bases left in between. The CDR3 sequence: CASSAGSPEAFF. The CDR3 nucleotides are TGTGCCAGCAGTGCAGGGTCCCCTGAAGCTTTCTTT.

This chain links TRBV18 with TRBJ1-5; 7 nucleotides match TRBD1. The V gene end was trimmed by 4 bases and the J gene end by 4 bases; junction bases not matched to a gene: 7. CDR1 KGHSH and CDR2 LQKENI come from the germline V gene. The CDR3 loop spans 15 amino acids. CDR3 sequence (DNA): TGTGCCAGCTCACGCGGACAGGCTTCGAATCAGCCCCAGCATTTT. This translates into CASSRGQASNQPQHF.

The chain recombines TRBV6-1 with TRBJ1-2; no clear D. This CDR3 has 16 residues. Germline V gene sequence: CDR1 MNHNS, CDR2 SASEGT. Deletions cut 2 bases from V and 3 bases from J, with 16 bases between. CDR3 bases: TGTGCCAGCAGTGAATATCGCGGAGGGTATGACTATGGCTACACCTTC. This encodes CASSEYRGGYDYGYTF.

The CDR3 loop reads CASSLAFASNEQFF. CDR3 in DNA: TGTGCCAGCAGCTTAGCTTTCGCATCGAATGAGCAGTTCTTC. The genes are TRBV11-3 and TRBJ2-1, with D unclear. The CDR3 totals 14 residues. Trimming pared 1 base from V and 7 bases from J, leaving 11 bases between. Germline lookup yields CDR1 SGHNT and CDR2 YENEEA.

This clone showed up just a few times. V and J are TRBV7-6 and TRBJ2-2, with TRBD1 as a possible D gene (6 bases). Trimming left V 1 base short and J 6 bases short, with 12 bases between. CDR1 is SGHVS and CDR2 is FNYEAQ in the germline V gene. The CDR3 has 15 residues. CDR3 residues: CASSLEIQGAGELFF. CDR3 nucleotide sequence: TGTGCCAGCAGCTTAGAGATACAGGGCGCCGGGGAGCTGTTTTTT.

This clone was seen only once. The chain combines TRBV14 with TRBJ1-3; maybe TRBD1 (5 bases). CDR3 length equals 17 residues. Germline V lookup: CDR1 SGHDN, CDR2 FVKESK. The V and J ends lost 4 bases and 0 bases respectively, with 16 bases between them. The CDR3 nucleotides read TGTGCCAGCAGCCTTTTAGGGACGGTGAACTCTGGAAACACCATATATTTT. Protein sequence: CASSLLGTVNSGNTIYF.

The chain recombines TRBV14 with TRBJ1-3; D not certain. Germline V gene sequence: CDR1 SGHDN, CDR2 FVKESK. This CDR3 spans 16 amino acids. The germline V and J ends were trimmed by 0 bases and 4 bases, with 13 bases remaining between them. In DNA form, the CDR3 reads TGTGCCAGCAGCCAAGATTTGTGGGTAGCCGGAAACACCATATATTTT. Translating gives CASSQDLWVAGNTIYF.

This clone has only one observation. This chain links TRBV3-1 (or the pseudogene TRBV3-2) with TRBJ2-3, with D unresolved. Germline V lookup: CDR1 LGHDT, CDR2 YNNKEL (reference sequence). V dropped 3 bases and J dropped 3 bases, with 22 bases sitting between them. The CDR3 spans 18 residues. This CDR3 is CASSQKRPQRVGTDTQYF. DNA of the CDR3: TGTGCCAGCAGCCAGAAACGGCCGCAGAGAGTAGGGACAGATACGCAGTATTTT.

The V and J genes are TRBV28 and TRBJ2-7; TRBD1 aligns across 8 bases. Germline-derived CDR1 and CDR2 are MDHEN and SYDVKM. This CDR3 region has 14 residues. With V trimmed by 9 bases and J by 2 bases, 9 bases remained unmatched. The CDR3 bases are TGTGCCAGTTACGGGACAGGCCTTACCTACGAGCAGTACTTC. Residues: CASYGTGLTYEQYF.

This chain's CDR3 is CASSPGRSYNEQFF. In DNA form, the CDR3 reads TGTGCCAGCAGCCCAGGACGCTCCTACAATGAGCAGTTCTTC. The chain employs TRBV4-2 and TRBJ2-1; D call uncertain. V shed 4 bases and J shed 0 bases, with 7 bases lying between them. Per germline, CDR1 LGHNA and CDR2 YNFKEQ. There are 14 residues in the CDR3.

This chain uses TRBV6-1 with TRBJ2-6, with unresolved D. Per the germline V gene, CDR1 is MNHNS and CDR2 is SASEGT. The CDR3 totals 16 residues. V lost 1 base, J lost 0 bases, and 7 bases lay in between. The CDR3 region is CASSEGAASGANVLTF. CDR3 nucleotide sequence: TGTGCCAGCAGTGAAGGGGCAGCCTCTGGGGCCAACGTCCTGACTTTC.